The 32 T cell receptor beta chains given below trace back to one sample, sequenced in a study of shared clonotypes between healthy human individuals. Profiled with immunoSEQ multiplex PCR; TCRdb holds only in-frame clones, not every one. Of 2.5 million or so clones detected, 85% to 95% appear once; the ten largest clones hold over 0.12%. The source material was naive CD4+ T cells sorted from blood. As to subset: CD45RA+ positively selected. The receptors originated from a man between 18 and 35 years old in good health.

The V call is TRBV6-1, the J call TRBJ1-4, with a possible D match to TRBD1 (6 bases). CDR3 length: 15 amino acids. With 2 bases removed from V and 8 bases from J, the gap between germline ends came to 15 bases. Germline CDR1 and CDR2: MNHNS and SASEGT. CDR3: CASSELGGAREKLFF. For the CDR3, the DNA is TGTGCCAGCAGTGAACTGGGGGGCGCTCGGGAAAAACTGTTTTTT.

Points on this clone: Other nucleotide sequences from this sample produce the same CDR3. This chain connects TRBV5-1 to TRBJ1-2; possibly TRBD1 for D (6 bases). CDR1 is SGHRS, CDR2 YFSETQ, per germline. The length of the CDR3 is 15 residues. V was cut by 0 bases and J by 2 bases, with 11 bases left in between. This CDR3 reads CASSLGGTPNYGYTF. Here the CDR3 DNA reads TGCGCCAGCAGCTTGGGTGGGACACCAAACTATGGCTACACCTTC.

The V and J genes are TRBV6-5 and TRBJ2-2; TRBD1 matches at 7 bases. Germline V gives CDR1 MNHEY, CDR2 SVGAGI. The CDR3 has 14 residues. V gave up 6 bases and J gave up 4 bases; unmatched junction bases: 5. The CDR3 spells CASRQGSGTGELFF. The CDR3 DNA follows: TGTGCCAGCAGACAGGGGTCGGGCACCGGGGAGCTGTTTTTT.

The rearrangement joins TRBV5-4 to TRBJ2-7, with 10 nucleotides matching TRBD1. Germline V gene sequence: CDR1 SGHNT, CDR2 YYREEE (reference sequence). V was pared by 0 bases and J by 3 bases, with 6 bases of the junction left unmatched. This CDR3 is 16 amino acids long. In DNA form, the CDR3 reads TGTGCCAGCAGCTTGGCGGGACAGGGGAAAAACTACGAGCAGTACTTC. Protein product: CASSLAGQGKNYEQYF.

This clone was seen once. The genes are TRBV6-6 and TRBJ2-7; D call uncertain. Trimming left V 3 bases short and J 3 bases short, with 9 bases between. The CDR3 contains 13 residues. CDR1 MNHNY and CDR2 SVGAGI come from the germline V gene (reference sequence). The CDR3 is CASSYYQSYEQYF. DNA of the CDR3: TGTGCCAGCAGTTATTACCAGAGCTACGAGCAGTACTTC.

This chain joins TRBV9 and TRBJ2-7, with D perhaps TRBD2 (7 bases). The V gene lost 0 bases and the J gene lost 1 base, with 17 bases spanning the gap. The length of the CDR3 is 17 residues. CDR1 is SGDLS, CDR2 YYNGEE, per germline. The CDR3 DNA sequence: TGTGCCAGCAGCGTAGGGGGGGCTAGCGGCGTTTCCTACGAGCAGTACTTC. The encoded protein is CASSVGGASGVSYEQYF.

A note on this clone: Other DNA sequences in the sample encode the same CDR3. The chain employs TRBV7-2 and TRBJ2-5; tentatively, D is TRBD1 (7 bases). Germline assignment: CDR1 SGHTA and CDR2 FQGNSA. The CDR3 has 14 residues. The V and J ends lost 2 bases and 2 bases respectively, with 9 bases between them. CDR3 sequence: CASSLQGGQETQYF. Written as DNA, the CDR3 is TGTGCCAGCAGCTTACAGGGGGGACAAGAGACCCAGTACTTC.

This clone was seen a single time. CDR3 region: CGSNNGQSNTEAFF. The CDR3 DNA reads TGTGGAAGTAATAATGGGCAGTCGAACACTGAAGCTTTCTTT. The chain couples TRBV19 to TRBJ1-1, with D uncertain. The germline V gene encodes CDR1 LNHDA and CDR2 SQIVND (reference sequence). CDR3 length: 14 amino acids.

CDR3 DNA: TGCAGTGCTCCCGTAGCGGTGGTGCAGTTCTTC. Translated: CSAPVAVVQFF. The rearrangement uses TRBV20-1 and TRBJ2-1; TRBD2 is a possible D gene (6 bases). The CDR3 is 11 residues long. The V gene's germline CDR1 is DFQATT and CDR2 SNEGSKA (reference sequence). Trimming shortened V by 5 bases and J by 12 bases, and 14 bases separated the two germline ends.

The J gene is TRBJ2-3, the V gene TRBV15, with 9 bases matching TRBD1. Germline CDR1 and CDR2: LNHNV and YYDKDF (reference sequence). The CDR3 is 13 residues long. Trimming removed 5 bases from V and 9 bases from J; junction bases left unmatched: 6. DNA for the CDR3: TGTGCCACCAGCGCGATGGACAGGGGAACGCAGTATTTT. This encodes CATSAMDRGTQYF.

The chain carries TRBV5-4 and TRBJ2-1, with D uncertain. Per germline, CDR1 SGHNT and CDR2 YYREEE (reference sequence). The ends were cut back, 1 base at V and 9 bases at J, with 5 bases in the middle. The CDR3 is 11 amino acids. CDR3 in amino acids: CASSLRLEQFF. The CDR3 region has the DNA TGTGCCAGCAGCTTGAGGCTTGAGCAGTTCTTC.

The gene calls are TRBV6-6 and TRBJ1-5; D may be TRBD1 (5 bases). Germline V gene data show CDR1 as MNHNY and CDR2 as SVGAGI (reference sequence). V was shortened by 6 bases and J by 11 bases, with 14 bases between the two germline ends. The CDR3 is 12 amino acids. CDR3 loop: CASSPGWGSQHF. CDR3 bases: TGTGCCAGCAGCCCAGGATGGGGGTCCCAGCATTTT.

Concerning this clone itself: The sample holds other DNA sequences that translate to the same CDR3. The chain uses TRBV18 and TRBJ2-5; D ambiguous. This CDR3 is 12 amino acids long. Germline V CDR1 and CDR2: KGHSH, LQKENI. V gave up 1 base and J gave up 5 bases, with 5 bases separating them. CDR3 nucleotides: TGTGCCAGCTCACCACAGGCGGAGACCCAGTACTTC. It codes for CASSPQAETQYF.

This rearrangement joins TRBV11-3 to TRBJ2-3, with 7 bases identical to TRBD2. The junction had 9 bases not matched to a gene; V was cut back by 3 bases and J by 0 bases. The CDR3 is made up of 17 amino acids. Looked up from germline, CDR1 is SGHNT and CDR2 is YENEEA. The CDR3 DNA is TGTGCCAGCAGCTTCGAGTCACTAGCGCCCAGCACAGATACGCAGTATTTT. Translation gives CASSFESLAPSTDTQYF.

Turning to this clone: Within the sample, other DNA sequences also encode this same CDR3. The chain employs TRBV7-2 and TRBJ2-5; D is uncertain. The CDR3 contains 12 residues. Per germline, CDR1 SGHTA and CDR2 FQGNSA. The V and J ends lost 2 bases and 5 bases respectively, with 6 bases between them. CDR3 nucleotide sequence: TGTGCCAGCAGCTTATTTGGGGAGACCCAGTACTTC. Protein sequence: CASSLFGETQYF.

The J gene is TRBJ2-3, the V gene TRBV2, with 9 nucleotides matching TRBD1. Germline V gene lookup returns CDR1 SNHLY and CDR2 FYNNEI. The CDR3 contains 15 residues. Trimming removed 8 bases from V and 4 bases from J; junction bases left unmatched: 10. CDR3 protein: CASQRTGAGADTQYF. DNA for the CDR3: TGTGCCAGCCAGAGGACAGGGGCCGGAGCAGATACGCAGTATTTT.

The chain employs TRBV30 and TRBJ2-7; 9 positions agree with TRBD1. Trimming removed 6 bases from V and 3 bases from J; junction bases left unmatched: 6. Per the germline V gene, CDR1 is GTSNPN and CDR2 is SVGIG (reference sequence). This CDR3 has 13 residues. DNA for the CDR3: TGTGCCTGTGAGACAGGGGGATACTACGAGCAGTACTTC. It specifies CACETGGYYEQYF.

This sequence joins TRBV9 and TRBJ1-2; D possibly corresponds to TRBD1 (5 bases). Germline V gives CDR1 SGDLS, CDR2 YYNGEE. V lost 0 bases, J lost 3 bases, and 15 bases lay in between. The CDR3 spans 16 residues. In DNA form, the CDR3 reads TGTGCCAGCAGCGTAGGTCGATTGGGGGAATACTATGGCTACACCTTC. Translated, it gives CASSVGRLGEYYGYTF.

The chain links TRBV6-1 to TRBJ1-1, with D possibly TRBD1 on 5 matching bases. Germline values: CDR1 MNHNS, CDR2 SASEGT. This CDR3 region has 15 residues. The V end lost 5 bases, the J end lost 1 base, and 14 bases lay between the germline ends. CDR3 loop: CASSPFSTGNTEAFF. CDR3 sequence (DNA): TGTGCCAGCAGTCCCTTCTCTACAGGGAACACTGAAGCTTTCTTT.

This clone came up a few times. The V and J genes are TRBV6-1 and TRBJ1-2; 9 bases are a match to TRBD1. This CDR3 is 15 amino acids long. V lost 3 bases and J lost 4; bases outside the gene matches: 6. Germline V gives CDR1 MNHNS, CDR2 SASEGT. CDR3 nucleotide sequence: TGTGCCAGCAGTGAGGCTGGACAGGGGTTCTATGGCTACACCTTC. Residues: CASSEAGQGFYGYTF.

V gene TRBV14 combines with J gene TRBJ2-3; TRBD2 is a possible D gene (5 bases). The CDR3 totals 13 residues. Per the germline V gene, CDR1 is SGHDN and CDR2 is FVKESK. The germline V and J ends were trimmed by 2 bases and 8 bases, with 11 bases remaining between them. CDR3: CASSQSLGSTQYF. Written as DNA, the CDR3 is TGTGCCAGCAGCCAATCGCTAGGGAGTACGCAGTATTTT.

The CDR3 bases are TGTGCCAGTAGTATGGACAGGGGGCAAACAGATACGCAGTATTTT. Residues: CASSMDRGQTDTQYF. The V and J genes are TRBV19 and TRBJ2-3, with 11 positions matching TRBD1. This CDR3 spans 15 amino acids. Per the germline V gene, CDR1 is LNHDA and CDR2 is SQIVND (reference sequence). With V trimmed by 3 bases and J by 3 bases, 2 bases remained unmatched.

DNA of the CDR3: TGTGCCAGCAGTCCTACCATAGCGGGAGGGCCGTGGTTCTTC. Amino acid sequence: CASSPTIAGGPWFF. The V and J genes are TRBV6-6 and TRBJ2-1; 11 bases are a match to TRBD2. The J segment lost 15 bases and the V segment lost 5 bases, leaving 12 bases of the junction unmatched. The CDR3 loop spans 14 amino acids. Germline V CDR1 and CDR2: MNHNY, SVGAGI (reference sequence).

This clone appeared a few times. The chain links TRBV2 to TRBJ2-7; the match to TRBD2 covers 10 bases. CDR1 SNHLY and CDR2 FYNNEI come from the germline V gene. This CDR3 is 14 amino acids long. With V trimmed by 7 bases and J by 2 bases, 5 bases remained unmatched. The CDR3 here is CASMRLAGPYEQYF. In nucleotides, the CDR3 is TGTGCCAGCATGCGACTAGCGGGCCCCTACGAGCAGTACTTC.

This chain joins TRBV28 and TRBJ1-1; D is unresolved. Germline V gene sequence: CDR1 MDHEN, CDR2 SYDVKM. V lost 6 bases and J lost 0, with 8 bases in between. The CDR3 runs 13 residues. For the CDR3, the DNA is TGTGCCAGCAGGACCGGGGTGAACACTGAAGCTTTCTTT. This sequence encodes CASRTGVNTEAFF. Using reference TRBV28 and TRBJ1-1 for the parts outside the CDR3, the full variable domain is DVKVTQSSRYLVKRTGEKVFLECVQDMDHENMFWYRQDPGLGLRLIYFSYDVKMKEKGDIPEGYSVSREKKERFSLILESASTNQTSMYLCASRTGVNTEAFFGQGTRLTVV.

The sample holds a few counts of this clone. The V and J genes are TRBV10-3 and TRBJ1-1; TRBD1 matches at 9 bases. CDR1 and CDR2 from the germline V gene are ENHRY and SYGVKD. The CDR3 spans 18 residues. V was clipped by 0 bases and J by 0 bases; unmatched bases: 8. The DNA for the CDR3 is TGTGCCATCAGTGAGTCGAGGTGGACAGGGGAAATGAACACTGAAGCTTTCTTT. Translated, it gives CAISESRWTGEMNTEAFF.

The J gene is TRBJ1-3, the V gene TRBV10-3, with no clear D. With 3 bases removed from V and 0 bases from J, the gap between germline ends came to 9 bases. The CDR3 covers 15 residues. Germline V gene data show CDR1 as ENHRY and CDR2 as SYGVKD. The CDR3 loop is CAISDPGTSGNTIYF. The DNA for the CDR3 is TGTGCCATCAGTGACCCCGGAACCTCTGGAAACACCATATATTTT.

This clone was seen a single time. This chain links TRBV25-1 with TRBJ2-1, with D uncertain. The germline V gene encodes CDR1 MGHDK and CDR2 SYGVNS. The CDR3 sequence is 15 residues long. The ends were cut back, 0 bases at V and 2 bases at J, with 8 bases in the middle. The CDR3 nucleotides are TGTGCCAGCAGTGAATACCGAAGTCCCTACAATGAGCAGTTCTTC. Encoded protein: CASSEYRSPYNEQFF.

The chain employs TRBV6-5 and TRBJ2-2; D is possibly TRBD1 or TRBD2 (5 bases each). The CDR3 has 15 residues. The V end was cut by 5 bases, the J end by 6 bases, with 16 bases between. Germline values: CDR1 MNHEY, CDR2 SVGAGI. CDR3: CASSRDGPRAGELFF. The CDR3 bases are TGTGCCAGCAGTCGGGACGGACCGCGGGCCGGGGAGCTGTTTTTT.

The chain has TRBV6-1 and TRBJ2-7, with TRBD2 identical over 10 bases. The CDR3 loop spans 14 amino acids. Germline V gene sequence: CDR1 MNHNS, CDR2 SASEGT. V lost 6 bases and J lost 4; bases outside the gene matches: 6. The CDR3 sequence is CASRGTSAAYEQYF. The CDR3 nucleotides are TGTGCCAGCAGGGGGACTAGCGCGGCTTACGAGCAGTACTTC.

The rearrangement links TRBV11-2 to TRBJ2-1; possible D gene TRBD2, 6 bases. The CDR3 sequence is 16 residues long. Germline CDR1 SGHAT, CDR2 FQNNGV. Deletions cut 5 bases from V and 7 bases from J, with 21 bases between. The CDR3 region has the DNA TGTGCCAGCAGCGGTGACCGGGACTTCTATAAGAATGAGCAGTTCTTC. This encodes CASSGDRDFYKNEQFF.

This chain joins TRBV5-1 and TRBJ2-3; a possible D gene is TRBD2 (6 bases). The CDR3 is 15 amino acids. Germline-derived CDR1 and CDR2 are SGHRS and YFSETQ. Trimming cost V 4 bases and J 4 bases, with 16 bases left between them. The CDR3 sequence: CASSPLGGNADTQYF. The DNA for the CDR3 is TGCGCCAGCAGCCCACTTGGCGGGAACGCAGATACGCAGTATTTT.